This T cell receptor (beta chain) is drawn from a study of shared clonotypes between healthy human individuals. General study points: Generation probability values for non-shared clonotypes were lower than those for clonotypes shared by all four donors.

V shed 4 bases and J 2 bases; nucleotides not matched to a gene: 3. Germline V CDR1 and CDR2: SNHLY, FYNNEI. CDR3 length: 14 residues. Here immunoSEQ multiplex PCR was the method, and the copy in TCRdb shows in-frame clones only, minus some. Of around 1.1 million clones listed, approximately 77% are singletons. About this clone itself: The antigen remains unidentified.

The TCR comes from a man between 18 and 35 years old in good health. Some clones in this sample may be carry-over from other donors' samples. Sequences were obtained from memory CD4+ T cells from PBMCs. Subset defined: CD45RA-negative fraction. This sequence joins TRBV2 and TRBJ2-5, with 8 positions matching TRBD1. CDR3 sequence: CASSGNRGQETQYF. The CDR3 DNA follows: TGTGCCAGCAGTGGAAACAGGGGGCAAGAGACCCAGTACTTC.